This T cell receptor (beta chain) was identified in a study of cytomegalovirus exposure and HLA in healthy donors. The PCR had 60 Vbeta and 13 Jbeta primers. TCRdb's table, derived via immunoSEQ multiplex PCR, lists solely in-frame clones and lacks some. Altogether 95,000 or so clones are present, under 90% being singletons, with the ten largest covering approximately 4.2%. Trimming left V 7 bases short and J 4 bases short, with 17 bases between. CDR1 and CDR2 (germline): SNHLY, FYNNEI. This CDR3 contains 15 residues. V is TRBV2 and J is TRBJ1-5, with unresolved D. This clonotype was obtained from a woman in her 70s in good health and CMV-seropositive. The sequenced sample was PBMCs. In DNA, the CDR3 is TGTGCCAGCACCCAGGAACAAAATCTTAATCAGCCCCAGCATTTT. Translating it yields CASTQEQNLNQPQHF.